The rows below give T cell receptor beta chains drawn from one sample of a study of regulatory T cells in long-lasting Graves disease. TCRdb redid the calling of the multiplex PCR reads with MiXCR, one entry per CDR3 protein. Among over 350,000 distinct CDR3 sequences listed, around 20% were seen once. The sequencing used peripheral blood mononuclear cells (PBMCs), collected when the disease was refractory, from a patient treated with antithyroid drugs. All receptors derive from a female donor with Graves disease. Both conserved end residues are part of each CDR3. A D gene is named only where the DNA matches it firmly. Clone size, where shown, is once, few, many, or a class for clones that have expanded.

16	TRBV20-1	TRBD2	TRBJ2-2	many	TGCAGTGCTAGAGCTGGACTAGCGGGTAACACCGGGGAGCTGTTTTTT	CSARAGLAGNTGELFF
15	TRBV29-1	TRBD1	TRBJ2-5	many	TGCAGCGTTGAAGATCTTCGGACAGGGCAAGAGACCCAGTACTTC	CSVEDLRTGQETQYF
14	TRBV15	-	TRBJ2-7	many	TGTGCCACCAGCGCCCGACAAGTGGGCTACGAGCAGTACTTC	CATSARQVGYEQYF
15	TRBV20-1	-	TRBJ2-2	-	TGCAGTGCTAGTACCGCCGGATTGAACACCGGGGAGCTGTTTTTT	CSASTAGLNTGELFF
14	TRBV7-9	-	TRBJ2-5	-	TGTGCCAGCATCGCGGGACTTGTACAAGAGACCCAGTACTTC	CASIAGLVQETQYF
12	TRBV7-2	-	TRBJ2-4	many	TGTGCCAGCAGCTTTACAGTAGACATTCAGTACTTC	CASSFTVDIQYF
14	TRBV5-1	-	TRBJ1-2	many	TGCGCCAGCAGCGAAGAGACGGTAAACTATGGCTACACCTTC	CASSEETVNYGYTF
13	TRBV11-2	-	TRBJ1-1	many	TGTGCCAGCAGCTTATCGCAGGGCACTGAAGCTTTCTTT	CASSLSQGTEAFF
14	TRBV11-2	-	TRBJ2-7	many	TGTGCCAGCAGCTTAGTTGCGGGTATCTACGAGCAGTACTTC	CASSLVAGIYEQYF
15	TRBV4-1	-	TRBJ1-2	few	TGCGCCAGCAGCCAAGAAGGCAGGGGTAACTATGGCTACACCTTC	CASSQEGRGNYGYTF
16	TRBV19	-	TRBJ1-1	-	TGTGCCAGTAGTATAGGAACAGGGCAGAGGAACACTGAAGCTTTCTTT	CASSIGTGQRNTEAFF
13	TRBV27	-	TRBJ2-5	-	TGTGCCAGCAAACCGGCGGGCGAAGAGACCCAGTACTTC	CASKPAGEETQYF
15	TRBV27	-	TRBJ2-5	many	TGTGCCAGCAGCCTTGACACCCGGGCCAGAGAGACCCAGTACTTC	CASSLDTRARETQYF
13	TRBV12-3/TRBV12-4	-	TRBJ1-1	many	TGTGCCAGCAGTTTAGCCGAGGACACTGAAGCTTTCTTT	CASSLAEDTEAFF
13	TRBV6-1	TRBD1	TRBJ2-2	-	TGTGCCATCATGGACAGGGGGGCCGGGGAGCTGTTTTTT	CAIMDRGAGELFF
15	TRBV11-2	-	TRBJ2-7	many	TGTGCCAGCAGCCTCCGGCAGTCCCTATCCTACGAGCAGTACTTC	CASSLRQSLSYEQYF
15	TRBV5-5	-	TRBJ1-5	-	TGTGCCAGCAGCTCCCAGCCTACCGGAGGTCAGCCCCAGCATTTT	CASSSQPTGGQPQHF
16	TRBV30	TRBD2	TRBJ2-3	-	TGTGCCTGGAGTGTAAGTCTAGCGGGAGTGGCAGATACGCAGTATTTT	CAWSVSLAGVADTQYF
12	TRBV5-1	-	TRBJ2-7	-	TGCGCCAGCAGCGGGGGGCTCTACGAGCAGTACTTC	CASSGGLYEQYF
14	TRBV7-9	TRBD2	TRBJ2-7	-	TGTGCCAGCAGCTCGGGACTAGACTTCCACGAGCAGTACTTC	CASSSGLDFHEQYF
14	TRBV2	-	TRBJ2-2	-	TGTGCCAGCAAGGCTGGACGAAACACCGGGGAGCTGTTTTTT	CASKAGRNTGELFF
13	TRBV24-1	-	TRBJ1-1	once	TGTGCCACCAGTGATTGGGGGAACACTGAAGCTTTCTTT	CATSDWGNTEAFF
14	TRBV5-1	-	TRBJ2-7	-	TGCGCCAGCAAGTCGGAAGGTCTCTCCTACGAGCAGTACTTC	CASKSEGLSYEQYF